This T cell receptor beta chain comes out of a study of regulatory T cells in long-lasting Graves disease. Overall study results and limits: Samples came from peripheral blood alone, without thyroid tissue.

After removal of 3 bases from V and 0 bases from J, the junction contained 3 bases not matched to a gene. CDR3 length: 15 amino acids. Germline CDR1 MGHRA, CDR2 YSYEKL. TCR beta libraries were built with iRepertoire HTBI primers and Arm-PCR of CDR3 regions. In the authors' methods: From all samples, identification returned some 13 TRBJ and approximately 62 TRBV segments. TCRdb called the multiplex PCR reads again in MiXCR, with one record for every CDR3 protein. The V and J calls follow TCRdb's processing rather than the paper's. This sample has a few hundred thousand distinct CDR3 sequences, with approximately 20% found just once. The time point is: newly diagnosed GD, antithyroid drugs for less than 3 months. With RNA extracted from PBMCs as input, the TCR library was made. This clonotype was counted ten times or more. Its cognate antigen is unknown. This sample also appeared in a second study, on T cells in Graves' hyperthyroidism and ophthalmopathy.

This rearrangement joins TRBV4-1 to TRBJ1-1; 8 bases agree with TRBD1. Here the sequenced sample was peripheral blood mononuclear cells (PBMCs), taken at new diagnosis, from a patient treated with antithyroid drugs. The source of this sequence is a woman under 40 with Graves disease. The CDR3 here is CASSQAGGLNTEAFF. As DNA, the CDR3 is TGCGCCAGCAGCCAGGCAGGGGGCTTGAACACTGAAGCTTTCTTT.